These 15 T cell receptor beta chains were sequenced from one sample in a study of T cells after yellow fever vaccination. TCRdb re-derived calls from the 5' RACE reads in MiXCR, one entry per CDR3 protein. The sample lists some 300,000 distinct CDR3 sequences, 7% to 9% occurring once. The starting material was PBMCs, obtained roughly seven weeks after the first yellow fever vaccination. The receptor set was obtained from a man younger than 30 who received the YFV17D yellow fever vaccine.

For the CDR3, the DNA is TGCGCCAGCAGCTTCGGGGAGGGAGAGACCCAGTACTTC. It specifies CASSFGEGETQYF. The chain couples TRBV5-1 to TRBJ2-5; TRBD2 matches 7 bases. This CDR3 has 13 residues. Losses at the gene ends were 2 bases for V and 4 bases for J; bases not matched to a gene: 2. Germline-derived CDR1 and CDR2 are SGHRS and YFSETQ.

This clonotype has a handful of counts. CDR3 loop: CSGSDTQYF. CDR3 sequence (DNA): TGCAGCGGCTCAGATACGCAGTATTTT. V usage is TRBV29-1 and J usage is TRBJ2-3, with D unclear. This CDR3 comprises 9 residues. The germline V gene has CDR1 SQVTM and CDR2 ANQGSEA. With 7 bases removed from V and 4 bases from J, the gap between germline ends came to 3 bases.

The sample holds many counts of this clonotype. V usage is TRBV20-1 and J usage is TRBJ2-7, with 8 bases that match TRBD2. This CDR3 contains 14 residues. V trimming: 5 bases; J trimming: 1 base; junction bases outside the gene matches: 7. Per the germline V gene, CDR1 is DFQATT and CDR2 is SNEGSKA (reference sequence). CDR3 amino acids: CSARGGRRSYEQYF. In nucleotides, the CDR3 is TGCAGTGCTCGCGGGGGGAGGCGGTCCTACGAGCAGTACTTC.

The table lists this clonotype with many counts. The chain carries TRBV12-3 or TRBV12-4 and TRBJ2-7; D gene uncertain. V shed 1 base and J shed 5 bases, with 3 bases lying between them. This CDR3 is built from 11 residues. The CDR3 DNA is TGTGCCAGCAGTTTAGACCACGAGCAGTACTTC. It translates to CASSLDHEQYF.

This clonotype was counted between two and nine times. The chain employs TRBV27 and TRBJ1-1; 8 bases map to TRBD1. The CDR3 spans 15 residues. V was pared by 4 bases and J by 1 base, with 5 bases of the junction left unmatched. CDR1 is MNHEY and CDR2 is SMNVEV in the germline V gene (reference sequence). The CDR3 here is CASSSHRGENTEAFF. CDR3 nucleotide sequence: TGTGCCAGCAGTTCCCACAGGGGGGAGAACACTGAAGCTTTCTTT.

This clonotype appeared a few times. V is TRBV20-1 and J is TRBJ2-1; TRBD2 aligns across 9 bases. V gave up 3 bases and J gave up 0 bases; unmatched junction bases: 6. The CDR3 is 16 residues long. Germline lookup yields CDR1 DFQATT and CDR2 SNEGSKA (reference sequence). CDR3 in amino acids: CSASLAGPTSYNEQFF. The DNA of the CDR3 is TGCAGTGCTAGCCTAGCGGGACCGACCTCCTACAATGAGCAGTTCTTC.

This clonotype was recorded at least ten times. The CDR3 coding sequence is TGTGCCAGCAGTTTGAGGAGTGAAGCTTTCTTT. Translation: CASSLRSEAFF. The rearrangement uses TRBV12-3 or TRBV12-4 and TRBJ1-1, with D unresolved. The CDR3 consists of 11 residues. V was clipped by 3 bases and J by 7 bases, with 6 bases between them.

The chain links TRBV5-1 to TRBJ2-1; TRBD1 agrees at 9 bases. Germline assignment: CDR1 SGHRS and CDR2 YFSETQ. This CDR3 region has 20 residues. J lost 5 bases, V lost 0 bases, and 18 bases had no gene match. In DNA, the CDR3 is TGCGCCAGCAGCTTGGTCACAGGGGGCGGGAGTACACGGACGCACAATGAGCAGTTCTTC. Its protein product is CASSLVTGGGSTRTHNEQFF.

The chain combines TRBV6-5 with TRBJ1-1, with a tentative D call TRBD1 (5 bases). Germline V gives CDR1 MNHEY, CDR2 SVGAGI. V gave up 2 bases and J gave up 4 bases, with 11 bases separating them. The length of the CDR3 is 14 residues. The DNA of the CDR3 is TGTGCCAGCAGTTACCTAGGGGCAAGCACTGAAGCTTTCTTT. Translation: CASSYLGASTEAFF.

This rearrangement joins TRBV20-1 to TRBJ1-1, with unresolved D. The CDR3 consists of 15 residues. Germline V lookup: CDR1 DFQATT, CDR2 SNEGSKA (reference sequence). Trimming left V 5 bases short and J 0 bases short, with 16 bases between. This CDR3 reads CSAPPLDGLNTEAFF. DNA of the CDR3: TGCAGTGCTCCTCCACTGGACGGACTGAACACTGAAGCTTTCTTT.

At least ten counts were recorded for this clonotype. The chain links TRBV12-3 or TRBV12-4 to TRBJ2-7; possibly TRBD1 for D (6 bases). This CDR3 has 13 amino acids. Between the trimmed V and J ends, which lost 5 bases and 6 bases, there was a span of 14 bases. CDR3 coding DNA: TGTGCCAGCAGTACCTACAGGGTCTCCGAGCAGTACTTC. It specifies CASSTYRVSEQYF.

This clonotype has only a few counts. The V call is TRBV20-1, the J call TRBJ2-7; D not resolved. V lost 6 bases and J lost 5, with 11 bases in between. The germline V gene has CDR1 DFQATT and CDR2 SNEGSKA (reference sequence). The CDR3 has 11 residues. For the CDR3, the DNA is TGCAGTGCCGCCCCTACCGACGAGCAGTACTTC. Residues: CSAAPTDEQYF.

CDR3 sequence reads: CSAGGGGSDTQYF. CDR3 DNA: TGCAGTGCGGGAGGGGGGGGATCAGATACGCAGTATTTT. The V gene is TRBV20-1, the J gene TRBJ2-3, with a possible D match to TRBD2 (7 bases). Between the trimmed V and J ends, which lost 6 bases and 4 bases, there was a span of 14 bases. CDR3 length: 13 amino acids. Germline lookup yields CDR1 DFQATT and CDR2 SNEGSKA (reference sequence).

The V gene is TRBV5-1, the J gene TRBJ2-7, with a possible D match to TRBD2 (5 bases). Germline V CDR1 and CDR2: SGHRS, YFSETQ. With 5 bases removed from V and 2 bases from J, the gap between germline ends came to 11 bases. The CDR3 loop spans 13 amino acids. CDR3 amino acids: CASSTGSPYEQYV. The CDR3 DNA reads TGCGCCAGCAGTACGGGGAGCCCCTACGAGCAGTACGTC.

This chain joins TRBV6-2 or TRBV6-3 and TRBJ2-1; D may match TRBD1 or TRBD2 (6 bases each). This CDR3 region has 20 residues. V gave up 0 bases and J gave up 8 bases, with 29 bases separating them. From germline, CDR1 is MNHEY and CDR2 SVGEGT. This CDR3 is CASSYSKRRGLSIRPDEQFF. Here the CDR3 DNA reads TGTGCCAGCAGTTACTCAAAGAGGAGGGGGTTATCAATTAGGCCCGATGAGCAGTTCTTC.